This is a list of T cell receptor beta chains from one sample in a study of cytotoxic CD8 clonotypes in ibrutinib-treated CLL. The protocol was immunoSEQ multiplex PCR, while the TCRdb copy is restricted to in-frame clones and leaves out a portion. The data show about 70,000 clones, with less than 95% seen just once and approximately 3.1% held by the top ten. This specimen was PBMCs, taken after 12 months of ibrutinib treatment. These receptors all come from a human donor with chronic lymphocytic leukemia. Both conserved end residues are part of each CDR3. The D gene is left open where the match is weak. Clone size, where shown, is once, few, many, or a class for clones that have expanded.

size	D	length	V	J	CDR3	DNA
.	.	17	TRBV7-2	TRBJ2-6	CASNRARTSSGANVLTF	TGTGCCAGCAACCGAGCCCGCACCAGCTCTGGGGCCAACGTCCTGACTTTC
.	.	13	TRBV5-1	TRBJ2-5	CASRGGARETQYF	TGCGCCAGCAGGGGGGGGGCTCGGGAGACCCAGTACTTC
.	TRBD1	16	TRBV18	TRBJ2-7	CASSPVGTGNTYEQYF	TGTGCCAGCTCACCAGTTGGGACAGGGAATACCTACGAGCAGTACTTC
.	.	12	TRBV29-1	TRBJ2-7	CSVGGERLQQYF	TGCAGCGTTGGGGGTGAGAGGTTGCAGCAGTACTTC
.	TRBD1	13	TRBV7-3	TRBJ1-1	CASSLQGGAEAFF	TGTGCCAGCAGCTTACAGGGGGGCGCTGAAGCTTTCTTT
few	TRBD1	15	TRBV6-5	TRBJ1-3	CASRGTASSGNTIYF	TGTGCCAGCAGAGGGACAGCAAGCTCTGGAAACACCATATATTTT
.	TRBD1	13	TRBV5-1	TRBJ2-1	CASSWGQGNEQFF	TGCGCCAGCAGCTGGGGACAGGGCAATGAGCAGTTCTTC
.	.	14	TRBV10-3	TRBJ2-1	CAIREGSSYNEQFF	TGTGCCATCAGGGAGGGAAGCTCCTACAATGAGCAGTTCTTC
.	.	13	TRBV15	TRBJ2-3	CATSRDHSGTQYF	TGTGCCACCAGCAGAGATCATAGCGGTACGCAGTATTTT
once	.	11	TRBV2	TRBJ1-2	CASTSGYGYTF	TGTGCCAGCACCTCTGGTTATGGCTACACCTTC
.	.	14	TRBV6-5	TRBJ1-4	CASKPTGRSEKLFF	TGTGCCAGCAAACCAACAGGGCGGAGTGAAAAACTGTTTTTT
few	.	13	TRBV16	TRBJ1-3	CASSQSTGNTIYF	TGTGCCAGCAGCCAATCAACGGGAAACACCATATATTTT
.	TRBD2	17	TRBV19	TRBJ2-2	CASRKREFQGNTGELFF	TGTGCCAGTAGGAAGCGGGAGTTTCAAGGCAACACCGGGGAGCTGTTTTTT
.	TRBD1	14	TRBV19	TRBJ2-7	CASRTGDGVDEQYF	TGTGCCAGCAGGACAGGGGACGGAGTGGACGAGCAGTACTTC
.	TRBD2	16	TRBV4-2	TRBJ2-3	CASSPRLAGRLDTQYF	TGTGCCAGCAGCCCACGACTAGCGGGAAGGCTTGATACGCAGTATTTT
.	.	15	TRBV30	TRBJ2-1	CAWRALPGRNNEQFF	TGTGCCTGGAGAGCTCTCCCGGGGAGGAACAATGAGCAGTTCTTC
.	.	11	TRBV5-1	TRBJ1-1	CASSLDLEAFF	TGCGCCAGCAGCTTGGATCTCGAAGCTTTCTTT
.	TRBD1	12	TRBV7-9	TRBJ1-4	CASNRGHEKLFF	TGTGCCAGCAACAGGGGGCATGAAAAACTGTTTTTT
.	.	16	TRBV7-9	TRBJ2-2	CASSLGRGADTGELFF	TGTGCCAGCAGCTTAGGGCGAGGGGCGGACACCGGGGAGCTGTTTTTT
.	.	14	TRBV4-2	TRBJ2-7	CASSHTTETYEQYF	TGTGCCAGCAGCCACACGACCGAGACCTACGAGCAGTACTTC
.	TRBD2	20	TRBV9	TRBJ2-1	CASTRRGLAGGPFFKSEQFF	TGTGCCAGCACCCGAAGGGGGCTAGCGGGAGGGCCATTTTTTAAAAGTGAGCAGTTCTTC
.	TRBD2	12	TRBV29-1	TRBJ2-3	CSVEFSGRAQYF	TGCAGCGTTGAATTCTCGGGGAGGGCGCAGTATTTT
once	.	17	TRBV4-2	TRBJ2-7	CASSQARTGTRFYEQYF	TGTGCCAGCAGCCAAGCACGAACCGGGACAAGGTTCTACGAGCAGTACTTC
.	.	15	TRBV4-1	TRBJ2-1	CASSPRGVGYNEQFF	TGCGCCAGCAGCCCCCGTGGGGTAGGTTACAATGAGCAGTTCTTC
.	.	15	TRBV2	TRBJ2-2	CASSVKGFGTGELFF	TGTGCCAGCAGTGTCAAAGGGTTTGGCACCGGGGAGCTGTTTTTT
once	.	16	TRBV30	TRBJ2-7	CAWMPPLGLTFYEQYF	TGTGCCTGGATGCCCCCCTTAGGGCTAACTTTCTACGAGCAGTACTTC
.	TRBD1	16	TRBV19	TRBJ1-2	CASTSPRDREGYGYTF	TGTGCCAGTACGTCCCCCCGGGACAGGGAGGGGTATGGCTACACCTTC
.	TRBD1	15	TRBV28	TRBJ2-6	CASSFTGAGANVLTF	TGTGCCAGCAGTTTCACAGGGGCCGGGGCCAACGTCCTGACTTTC
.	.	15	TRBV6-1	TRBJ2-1	CASSEGTRSDAEQFF	TGTGCCAGCAGTGAGGGTACCCGGAGTGATGCAGAGCAGTTCTTC
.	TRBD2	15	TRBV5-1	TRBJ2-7	CASSLELTGGREQYF	TGCGCCAGCAGCTTGGAGTTGACGGGAGGGCGAGAGCAGTACTTC
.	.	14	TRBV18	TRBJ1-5	CASSPGTSNQPQHF	TGTGCCAGCTCACCCGGGACCAGCAATCAGCCCCAGCATTTT
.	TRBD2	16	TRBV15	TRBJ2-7	CATSIAGRADSYEQYF	TGTGCCACCAGCATCGCCGGGAGGGCGGACTCCTACGAGCAGTACTTC
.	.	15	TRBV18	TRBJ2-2	CASSPPAGLGGELFF	TGTGCCAGCTCACCACCGGCGGGGCTTGGCGGGGAGCTGTTTTTT
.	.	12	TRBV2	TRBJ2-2	CASSLRTGELFF	TGTGCCAGCAGTTTACGGACCGGGGAGCTGTTTTTT
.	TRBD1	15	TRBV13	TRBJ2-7	CASSPGTGRSYEQYF	TGTGCCAGCAGCCCCGGGACAGGGCGCTCCTACGAGCAGTACTTC
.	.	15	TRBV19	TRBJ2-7	CASSIQRQSSYEQYF	TGTGCCAGTAGTATACAGCGGCAATCCTCCTACGAGCAGTACTTC
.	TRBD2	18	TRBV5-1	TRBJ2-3	CASGPPWGSAGGLDTQYF	TGCGCCAGCGGCCCTCCGTGGGGATCAGCGGGAGGTTTGGATACGCAGTATTTT
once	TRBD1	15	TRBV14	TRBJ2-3	CASSPGTVNTDTQYF	TGTGCCAGCAGCCCGGGGACAGTAAACACAGATACGCAGTATTTT
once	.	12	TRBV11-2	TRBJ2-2	CASSDRLGELFF	TGTGCCAGCAGTGACAGGTTGGGGGAGCTGTTTTTT
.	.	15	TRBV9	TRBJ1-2	CASSVDAGPHYGYTF	TGTGCCAGCAGCGTAGACGCAGGGCCCCACTATGGCTACACCTTC
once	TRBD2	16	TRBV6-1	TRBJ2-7	CASSERNWDYSYEQYF	TGTGCCAGCAGTGAGCGCAACTGGGACTACTCCTACGAGCAGTACTTC
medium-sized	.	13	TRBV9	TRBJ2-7	CASSDGDSYEQYF	TGTGCCAGCAGCGACGGAGACAGCTACGAGCAGTACTTC
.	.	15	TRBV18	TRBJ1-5	CASSLTGHSNQPQHF	TGTGCCAGCTCACTAACGGGACACAGCAATCAGCCCCAGCATTTT
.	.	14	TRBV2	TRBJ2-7	CASSEGGNRYEQYF	TGTGCCAGCAGTGAGGGGGGTAACAGGTACGAGCAGTACTTC
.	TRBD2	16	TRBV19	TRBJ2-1	CASSMERELVFDEQFF	TGTGCCAGTAGTATGGAGCGGGAGCTTGTATTCGATGAGCAGTTCTTC
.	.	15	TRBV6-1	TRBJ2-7	CASSLQKTGSYEQYF	TGTGCCAGCAGTCTACAGAAAACAGGGAGCTACGAGCAGTACTTC
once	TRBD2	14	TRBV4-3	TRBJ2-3	CASSPGLATDTQYF	TGCGCCAGCAGCCCTGGACTAGCTACGGATACGCAGTATTTT
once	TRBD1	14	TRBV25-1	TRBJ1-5	CASSLGTGNQPQHF	TGTGCCAGCAGTTTAGGGACAGGCAATCAGCCCCAGCATTTT
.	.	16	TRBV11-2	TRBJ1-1	CASSPSTQTGNTEAFF	TGTGCCAGCAGCCCTTCCACCCAGACAGGGAACACTGAAGCTTTCTTT
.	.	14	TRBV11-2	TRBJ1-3	CASSRDRTGNTIYF	TGTGCCAGCAGCCGTGACAGGACTGGAAACACCATATATTTT
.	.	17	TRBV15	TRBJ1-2	CATSRDPKILTQYGYTF	TGTGCCACCAGCAGAGACCCTAAGATCCTAACCCAGTATGGCTACACCTTC
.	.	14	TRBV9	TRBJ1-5	CASSAGHNNQPQHF	TGTGCCAGCAGCGCAGGACACAACAATCAGCCCCAGCATTTT
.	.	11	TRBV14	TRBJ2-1	CASSLRNEQFF	TGTGCCAGCAGCCTCCGCAATGAGCAGTTCTTC
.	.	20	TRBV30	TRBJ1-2	CALGWPGVKETRMGAYGYTF	TGTGCCTTAGGGTGGCCTGGAGTGAAAGAAACAAGAATGGGGGCGTATGGCTACACCTTC
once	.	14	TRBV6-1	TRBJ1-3	CASRGTGIRNTIYF	TGTGCCAGCAGGGGAACAGGGATCAGAAACACCATATATTTT
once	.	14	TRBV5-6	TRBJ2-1	CASSFFRLINEQFF	TGTGCCAGCAGCTTCTTTCGGCTGATCAATGAGCAGTTCTTC
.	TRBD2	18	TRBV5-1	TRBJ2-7	CASSLSPSGASGSYEQYF	TGCGCCAGCAGCTTGAGCCCCTCCGGAGCTAGCGGGAGCTACGAGCAGTACTTC
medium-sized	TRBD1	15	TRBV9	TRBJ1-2	CASSGRDRAVVGYTF	TGTGCCAGCAGCGGCCGGGACAGGGCTGTTGTTGGCTACACCTTC
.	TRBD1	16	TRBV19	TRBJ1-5	CASSPRDRKVGQPQHF	TGTGCCAGTAGTCCCCGGGACAGGAAGGTTGGGCAGCCCCAGCATTTT